These 9 T cell receptor beta chains originate from one sample sequenced in a study of technical replicates of blood from a handful of donors. Some clones are missing from TCRdb's copy, which holds only in-frame ones; the method was immunoSEQ multiplex PCR. The sample holds tens of thousands of clones; approximately 92% are singletons and the top ten take 0.39%. Sequences were obtained from T cells isolated from PBMCs. These receptors came from a human donor in good health. Some clones in this sample may be carry-over from other donors' samples.

Remarks on this clone: One end of the junction varies from germline; a read error may be responsible. The chain is built from TRBV7-2 and TRBJ2-7; D unresolved. Germline assignment: CDR1 SGHTA and CDR2 FQGNSA. The CDR3 extends over 11 amino acids. The CDR3 here is CASSLVYERYF. The CDR3 DNA reads TGTGCCAGCAGCTTAGTTTACGAGCGGTACTTC.

The chain joins TRBV7-3 to TRBJ2-1; TRBD2 matches at 7 bases. The ends lost 5 bases at V and 7 bases at J; junction bases unmatched: 8. This CDR3 spans 14 amino acids. Germline CDR1 is SGHTA and CDR2 is FQGTGA. The CDR3 bases are TGTGCCAGCAGCCCAACCCTTAGCGGGAATGAGCAGTTCTTC. Protein sequence: CASSPTLSGNEQFF.

The chain joins TRBV11-2 to TRBJ1-2, with D possibly TRBD1 on 5 matching bases. The germline V and J ends were trimmed by 4 bases and 4 bases, with 10 bases remaining between them. The CDR3 spans 13 residues. Germline V gene sequence: CDR1 SGHAT, CDR2 FQNNGV. CDR3 bases: TGTGCCAGCAGCTCGACAGCGTCCTATGGCTACACCTTC. Its translation is CASSSTASYGYTF.

The J gene is TRBJ1-1, the V gene TRBV18; D is unresolved. The germline V gene encodes CDR1 KGHSH and CDR2 LQKENI. V lost 0 bases, J lost 4 bases, and 6 bases lay in between. The CDR3 is 13 residues long. The CDR3 nucleotides are TGTGCCAGCTCACCACCGGAGAGCACTGAAGCTTTCTTT. This codes for CASSPPESTEAFF.

This clone was seen a single time. This chain connects TRBV5-1 to TRBJ2-2; tentatively, D is TRBD2 (5 bases). The CDR3 loop spans 15 amino acids. Germline lookup yields CDR1 SGHRS and CDR2 YFSETQ. The V end was cut by 4 bases, the J end by 0 bases, with 10 bases between. CDR3 in DNA: TGCGCCAGCAGCCGGAGGCCTACGAACACCGGGGAGCTGTTTTTT. Translating it yields CASSRRPTNTGELFF.

The CDR3: CASSSRGASEKNYEQYF. CDR3 nucleotides: TGTGCCAGCAGTTCTAGGGGAGCTAGCGAGAAAAACTACGAGCAGTACTTC. The rearrangement links TRBV27 to TRBJ2-7, with D possibly TRBD2 on 6 matching bases. V was trimmed by 4 bases and J by 3 bases, leaving 22 bases between them. The germline V gene encodes CDR1 MNHEY and CDR2 SMNVEV (reference sequence). The CDR3 covers 17 residues.

The chain's CDR3 is CASSLGTALQMNIQYF. The CDR3 DNA is TGTGCCAGCAGCTTAGGTACAGCACTTCAAATGAACATTCAGTACTTC. This rearrangement joins TRBV7-6 to TRBJ2-4; D ambiguous. The CDR3 is 16 amino acids. CDR1 is SGHVS and CDR2 is FNYEAQ in the germline V gene. V lost 1 base, J lost 7 bases, and 17 bases lay in between.

The rearrangement uses TRBV7-3 and TRBJ2-3; weak D call: TRBD1 (6 bases). Between the trimmed V and J ends, which lost 4 bases and 8 bases, there was a span of 10 bases. In germline, CDR1 is SGHTA, CDR2 FQGTGA. The CDR3 consists of 12 residues. CDR3 sequence (DNA): TGTGCCAGCAGCTCCGGCAGGGGTACGCAGTATTTT. Its protein is CASSSGRGTQYF.

This clone was seen a single time. The chain recombines TRBV10-1 with TRBJ2-1, with 9 bases identical to TRBD2. CDR1 is WNHNN, CDR2 SYGVQD, per germline (reference sequence). The CDR3 loop spans 14 amino acids. V gave up 3 bases and J gave up 9 bases; unmatched junction bases: 6. The DNA of the CDR3 is TGCGCCAGCAGTGAAGCGGGAGGTCCAGGTGAGCAGTTCTTC. Protein: CASSEAGGPGEQFF.